The 28 T cell receptor beta chains below all came from one sample that was sequenced in a study of T cell repertoires in cytomegalovirus infection. The antigens these receptors bind are not known. Via MiXCR, TCRdb re-called the reads, giving one row per CDR3 protein. The sample lists roughly 150,000 distinct CDR3 sequences; about 20% were seen once. The specimen comprised CD8+ T cells from cultured PBMCs, sampled from culture after CMV antigen stimulation. The source of these receptors is a human donor in good health (CMV status not recorded). Some clones in this sample may be carry-over from other donors' samples.

This sequence joins TRBV6-2 or TRBV6-3 and TRBJ1-1, with D perhaps TRBD1 (6 bases). The CDR3 runs to 17 residues. V lost 2 bases to trimming and J lost 0 bases, with 16 bases between them. CDR1 and CDR2 (germline): MNHEY, SVGEGT. The CDR3 region is CASSYRREGVMNTEAFF. The CDR3 DNA is TGTGCCAGCAGTTACCGTCGGGAGGGGGTCATGAACACTGAAGCTTTCTTT.

This chain's CDR3 is CASSAPSRPYEQYF. DNA of the CDR3: TGTGCCAGCAGCGCGCCGAGCAGGCCCTACGAGCAGTACTTC. V gene TRBV9 combines with J gene TRBJ2-7; D is ambiguous. The germline V gene encodes CDR1 SGDLS and CDR2 YYNGEE. Trimming removed 3 bases at V and 2 bases at J, with 12 bases between. This CDR3 has 14 residues.

This clonotype was recorded a few times. The rearrangement links TRBV7-2 to TRBJ2-5, with a possible D match to TRBD2 (5 bases). The CDR3 sequence is 16 residues long. Germline values: CDR1 SGHTA, CDR2 FQGNSA. V lost 1 base and J 5 bases, leaving 17 bases between the germline ends. The CDR3 protein is CASSLGSVPTTETQYF. The CDR3 DNA reads TGTGCCAGCAGCTTAGGTAGCGTGCCAACTACGGAGACCCAGTACTTC.

The chain carries TRBV20-1 and TRBJ2-4; D remains unclear. The CDR3 spans 15 residues. V shed 4 bases and J shed 1 base, with 14 bases lying between them. Germline V lookup: CDR1 DFQATT, CDR2 SNEGSKA (reference sequence). The CDR3 spells CSAMPGLGAKNIQYF. CDR3 coding DNA: TGCAGTGCTATGCCGGGTTTAGGGGCCAAAAACATTCAGTACTTC.

This clonotype was detected a few times. The V and J genes are TRBV20-1 and TRBJ2-2; possibly TRBD1 for D (6 bases). Trimming left V 7 bases short and J 3 bases short, with 12 bases between. The CDR3 loop spans 13 amino acids. Germline CDR1 DFQATT, CDR2 SNEGSKA (reference sequence). CDR3 sequence (DNA): TGCAGTGTTCGAGAGGGGGACACCGGGGAGCTGTTTTTT. It translates to CSVREGDTGELFF.

This clonotype was seen only a few times. The chain uses TRBV29-1 and TRBJ2-4; the match to TRBD1 covers 7 bases. V was pared by 0 bases and J by 0 bases, with 8 bases of the junction left unmatched. CDR3 length: 17 amino acids. Germline-derived CDR1 and CDR2 are SQVTM and ANQGSEA. CDR3 loop: CSVEDLDRSLAKNIQYF. The CDR3 region has the DNA TGCAGCGTTGAAGACCTGGACAGGTCATTAGCCAAAAACATTCAGTACTTC.

The J gene is TRBJ2-1, the V gene TRBV28; 8 nucleotides agree with TRBD1. Per germline, CDR1 MDHEN and CDR2 SYDVKM. This CDR3 region has 15 residues. J gave up 7 bases and V 7 bases, and 12 bases lay outside the gene matches. CDR3 coding DNA: TGTGCCAGCACCCTACCCTTCAGGGGGCGAAATGAGCAGTTCTTC. It encodes CASTLPFRGRNEQFF.

The chain is built from TRBV25-1 and TRBJ1-4, with 7 bases lining up with TRBD1. V dropped 6 bases and J dropped 8; count of bases not matched to a gene: 9. CDR3 size: 14 residues. Germline assignment: CDR1 MGHDK and CDR2 SYGVNS. DNA of the CDR3: TGTGCCAGCAGATCAACAGGGGCAATGGAAAAACTGTTTTTT. Amino acids: CASRSTGAMEKLFF.

The rearrangement links TRBV12-3 or TRBV12-4 to TRBJ2-2, with TRBD2 identical over 9 bases. This CDR3 spans 17 amino acids. Trimming cost V 7 bases and J 6 bases; bases outside gene matches: 15. The CDR3 is CASTLGRGGPIAGELFF. Here the CDR3 DNA reads TGTGCCAGCACCTTAGGGCGGGGGGGCCCGATCGCCGGGGAGCTGTTTTTT.

This clonotype showed up just a few times. The chain employs TRBV7-2 and TRBJ2-1; no clear D. Germline CDR1 and CDR2: SGHTA and FQGNSA. This CDR3 comprises 12 residues. Trimming took off 1 base at V and 8 bases at J, with 6 bases between the two ends. CDR3 loop: CASSLGAHEQFF. The CDR3 region has the DNA TGTGCCAGCAGCTTAGGGGCCCATGAGCAGTTCTTC.

In this sample, this clonotype turned up a few times. The chain employs TRBV24-1 and TRBJ2-3; 11 bases align to TRBD2. The germline V gene encodes CDR1 KGHDR and CDR2 SFDVKD. V lost 4 bases to trimming and J lost 3 bases; unmatched junction nucleotides: 2. The length of the CDR3 is 15 residues. The CDR3 sequence is CATSEPSGGTDTQYF. As DNA, the CDR3 is TGTGCCACCAGTGAACCTAGCGGGGGGACAGATACGCAGTATTTT.

The chain joins TRBV7-6 to TRBJ2-7; possibly TRBD1 for D (6 bases). The V end lost 1 base, the J end lost 2 bases, and 15 bases lay between the germline ends. Germline CDR1 reads SGHVS; CDR2 reads FNYEAQ. There are 16 residues in the CDR3. The CDR3 is CASSLGTGTPTYEQYF. For the CDR3, the DNA is TGTGCCAGCAGCTTAGGGACGGGGACACCAACCTACGAGCAGTACTTC.

A few counts support this clonotype. The V and J genes are TRBV27 and TRBJ2-1; weak D call: TRBD2 (5 bases). Germline V gives CDR1 MNHEY, CDR2 SMNVEV (reference sequence). CDR3 length: 15 amino acids. V lost 8 bases and J 3 bases, leaving 17 bases between the germline ends. CDR3 residues: CASEARPGIYNEQFF. In DNA form, the CDR3 reads TGTGCCAGCGAGGCCCGGCCGGGGATCTACAATGAGCAGTTCTTC.

This clonotype showed up just a few times. The chain carries TRBV5-5 and TRBJ2-7; no definite D call. This CDR3 contains 14 residues. From germline, CDR1 is SGHKS and CDR2 YYEKEE (reference sequence). Trimming shortened V by 0 bases and J by 3 bases, and 10 bases separated the two germline ends. As DNA, the CDR3 is TGTGCCAGCAGCTTGGAGGTGTCCAACTACGAGCAGTACTTC. Protein sequence: CASSLEVSNYEQYF.

This clonotype was seen just once. V usage is TRBV6-2 or TRBV6-3 and J usage is TRBJ1-1; no definite D call. The CDR3 consists of 14 residues. CDR1 is MNHEY and CDR2 is SVGEGT in the germline V gene. Trimming stripped 4 bases from V and 1 base from J, with 10 bases between. Here the CDR3 reads CASSWTLGNTEAFF. The CDR3 DNA is TGTGCCAGCAGTTGGACCCTGGGGAACACTGAAGCTTTCTTT.

This clonotype has a handful of counts. This chain links TRBV4-1 with TRBJ1-2; a weak D match, TRBD1 (6 bases). Germline CDR1 is MGHRA and CDR2 is YSYEKL. This CDR3 is 14 amino acids long. Trimming took off 0 bases at V and 3 bases at J, with 8 bases between the two ends. CDR3 in DNA: TGCGCCAGCAGCCAAGATGAGGGGGACTATGGCTACACCTTC. Its protein product is CASSQDEGDYGYTF.

This clonotype was observed a few times. The V gene is TRBV7-6, the J gene TRBJ2-5; D not certain. This CDR3 region has 14 residues. The germline gives CDR1 SGHVS, CDR2 FNYEAQ. Trimming took 0 bases from V and 1 from J, leaving 6 bases between them. The CDR3 protein is CASSLAQAQETQYF. CDR3 sequence (DNA): TGTGCCAGCAGCTTAGCGCAGGCCCAAGAGACCCAGTACTTC.

This clonotype came up a few times. The genes are TRBV5-1 and TRBJ2-3, with 7 bases that match TRBD2. The CDR3 totals 16 residues. V gave up 4 bases and J gave up 2 bases; unmatched junction bases: 10. CDR1 and CDR2 (germline): SGHRS, YFSETQ. CDR3 residues: CASSPMTSFFTDTQYF. The CDR3 region has the DNA TGCGCCAGCAGCCCCATGACTAGCTTTTTCACAGATACGCAGTATTTT.

The chain joins TRBV7-9 to TRBJ2-7, with 8 bases fitting TRBD1. Per the germline V gene, CDR1 is SEHNR and CDR2 is FQNEAQ (reference sequence). The CDR3 sequence is 16 residues long. The V and J ends lost 2 bases and 1 base, in that order; junction bases with no gene match: 7. CDR3 residues: CASSLTGRGLSYEQYF. The DNA for the CDR3 is TGTGCCAGCAGCTTAACGGGCAGGGGGCTATCCTACGAGCAGTACTTC.

This rearrangement joins TRBV12-3 or TRBV12-4 to TRBJ2-5; 12 bases match TRBD1. The V gene end was trimmed by 3 bases and the J gene end by 7 bases; junction bases not matched to a gene: 6. CDR3 size: 15 residues. The CDR3 region is CASSLGTGGGGTQYF. The DNA for the CDR3 is TGTGCCAGCAGTTTGGGGACAGGGGGCGGTGGGACCCAGTACTTC.

V gene TRBV2 combines with J gene TRBJ2-1, with 11 bases aligning to TRBD2. The germline CDR1 and CDR2 sequences are SNHLY and FYNNEI. Trimming cost V 5 bases and J 6 bases; bases outside gene matches: 9. CDR3 length: 16 amino acids. The CDR3: CASSQTSGVTVNEQFF. Written as DNA, the CDR3 is TGTGCCAGCAGTCAGACTAGCGGGGTAACAGTCAATGAGCAGTTCTTC.

This chain connects TRBV7-8 to TRBJ1-4; 11 positions match TRBD1. This CDR3 spans 15 amino acids. The V gene's germline CDR1 is SGHVS and CDR2 FQNEAQ. The ends lost 5 bases at V and 7 bases at J; junction bases unmatched: 6. The CDR3: CASSARTGGGEKLFF. CDR3 nucleotide sequence: TGTGCCAGCAGCGCCCGGACAGGGGGCGGTGAAAAACTGTTTTTT.

The chain uses TRBV12-3 or TRBV12-4 and TRBJ1-1; TRBD1 might be the D (5 bases). The V end was cut by 11 bases, the J end by 4 bases, with 11 bases between. The CDR3 runs to 11 residues. DNA for the CDR3: TGTGCCGCAGCAAGGGGCACTGAAGCTTTCTTT. It codes for CAAARGTEAFF.

This clonotype came up a few times. This chain links TRBV6-2 or TRBV6-3 with TRBJ1-5; 10 nucleotides align to TRBD1. This CDR3 has 18 amino acids. Germline CDR1 and CDR2: MNHEY and SVGEGT. Losses at the gene ends were 5 bases for V and 1 base for J; bases not matched to a gene: 11. The CDR3 region is CASSSSGTGAFSNQPQHF. DNA for the CDR3: TGTGCCAGCAGTAGCTCCGGGACAGGGGCGTTCAGCAATCAGCCCCAGCATTTT.

This clonotype was seen a few times. V is TRBV7-8 and J is TRBJ2-5; D unclear. The CDR3 runs to 13 residues. The V and J ends lost 2 bases and 5 bases respectively, with 9 bases between them. From germline, CDR1 is SGHVS and CDR2 FQNEAQ. For the CDR3, the DNA is TGTGCCAGCAGCTTAAACAACAAGGAGACCCAGTACTTC. Translation: CASSLNNKETQYF.

This clonotype has just a few counts. The chain employs TRBV27 and TRBJ1-1; possible D gene TRBD1, 5 bases. Deletions cut 5 bases from V and 7 bases from J, with 17 bases between. This CDR3 spans 14 amino acids. CDR1 and CDR2 from the germline V gene are MNHEY and SMNVEV (reference sequence). This CDR3 is CASSVAFGAGEAFF. In DNA form, the CDR3 reads TGTGCCAGCAGTGTCGCCTTCGGGGCTGGTGAAGCTTTCTTT.

This clonotype was found a few times. The V call is TRBV7-2, the J call TRBJ2-1; D remains ambiguous. In germline, CDR1 is SGHTA, CDR2 FQGNSA. V was clipped by 1 base and J by 0 bases, with 10 bases between them. There are 16 residues in the CDR3. The CDR3: CASSLVAGNSYNEQFF. Written as DNA, the CDR3 is TGTGCCAGCAGCTTAGTGGCAGGCAACTCCTACAATGAGCAGTTCTTC.

The rearrangement joins TRBV27 to TRBJ2-1; no firm D call. The CDR3 sequence is 13 residues long. Germline loops: CDR1 MNHEY, CDR2 SMNVEV (reference sequence). V lost 5 bases to trimming and J lost 5 bases, with 10 bases between them. The CDR3 reads CASSVLRNNEQFF. The CDR3, as DNA: TGTGCCAGCAGTGTCCTCCGTAACAATGAGCAGTTCTTC.